Given below is one T cell receptor beta chain in context. The antigen remains unidentified. The data originate from a study of OX40 agonist ivuxolimab in advanced cancers. Regarding the study as a whole: Among T cells, CD8+ cells averaged more expanded clones than CD4+ cells. Clonal expansion from baseline to week 6 occurred in both CD4+ and CD8+ T cells. Low clonal expansion, among the lowest seen, marked partial responders at 0.1-3.0 mg/kg.

The CDR3 runs to 14 residues. The germline gives CDR1 MNHEY, CDR2 SMNVEV (reference sequence). Trimming shortened V by 6 bases and J by 0 bases, and 6 bases separated the two germline ends. Produced via immunoSEQ multiplex PCR; TCRdb's table is partial and in-frame only. This sample carries 50,000 to 65,000 clones, roughly 90% of them seen once, and the ten largest clones take under 3.5%. The rearrangement uses TRBV27 and TRBJ2-6, with D hard to call. The sequences come from CD4+ or CD8+ T cells sorted from blood, collected in a trial of the OX40 agonist ivuxolimab. This receptor was identified in an adult with an advanced solid tumor such as melanoma, head and neck, liver or kidney cancer. The CDR3: CASRDVSGANVLTF. The CDR3, as DNA: TGTGCCAGCAGGGACGTCTCTGGGGCCAACGTCCTGACTTTC. The whole variable domain, filled in from reference TRBV27 and TRBJ2-6, reads EAQVTQNPRYLITVTGKKLTVTCSQNMNHEYMSWYRQDPGLGLRQIYYSMNVEVTDKGDVPEGYKVSRKEKRNFPLILESPSPNQTSLYFCASRDVSGANVLTFGAGSRLTVL.